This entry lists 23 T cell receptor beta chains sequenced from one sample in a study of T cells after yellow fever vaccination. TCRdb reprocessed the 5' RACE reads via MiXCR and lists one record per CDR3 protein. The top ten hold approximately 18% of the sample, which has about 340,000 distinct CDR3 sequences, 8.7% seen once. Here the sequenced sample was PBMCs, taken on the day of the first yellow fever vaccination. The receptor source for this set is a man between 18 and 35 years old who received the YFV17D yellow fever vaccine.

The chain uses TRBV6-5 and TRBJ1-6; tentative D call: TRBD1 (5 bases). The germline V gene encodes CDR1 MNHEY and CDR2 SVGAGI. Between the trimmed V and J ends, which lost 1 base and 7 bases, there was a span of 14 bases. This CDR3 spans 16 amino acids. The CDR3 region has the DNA TGTGCCAGCAGTTACTGGGGGAGCAGACCCAATTCACCCCTCCACTTT. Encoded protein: CASSYWGSRPNSPLHF.

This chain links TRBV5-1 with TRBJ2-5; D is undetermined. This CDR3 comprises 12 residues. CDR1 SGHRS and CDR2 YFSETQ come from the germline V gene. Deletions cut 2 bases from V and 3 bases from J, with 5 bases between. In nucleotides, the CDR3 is TGCGCCAGCAGCTTTCGCAAAGAGACCCAGTACTTC. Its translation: CASSFRKETQYF.

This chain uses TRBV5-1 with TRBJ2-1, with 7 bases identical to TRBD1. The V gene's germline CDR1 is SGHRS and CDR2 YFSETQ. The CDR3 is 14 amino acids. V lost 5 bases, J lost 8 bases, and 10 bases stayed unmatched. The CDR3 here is CASRRQGQGDEQFF. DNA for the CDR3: TGCGCCAGCAGGCGACAGGGTCAGGGTGATGAGCAGTTCTTC.

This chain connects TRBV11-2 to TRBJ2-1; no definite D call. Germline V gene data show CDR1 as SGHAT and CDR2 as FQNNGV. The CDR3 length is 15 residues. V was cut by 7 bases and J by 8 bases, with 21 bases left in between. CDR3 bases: TGTGCCAGCACCTCCCCGGCTAGGCTGGTTGATGAGCAGTTCTTC. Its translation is CASTSPARLVDEQFF.

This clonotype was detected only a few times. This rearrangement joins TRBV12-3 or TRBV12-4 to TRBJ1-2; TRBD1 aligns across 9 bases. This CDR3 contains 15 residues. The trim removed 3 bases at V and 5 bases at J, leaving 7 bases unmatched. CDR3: CASSLDRGIGYGYTF. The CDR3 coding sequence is TGTGCCAGCAGTTTGGACAGGGGAATAGGGTATGGCTACACCTTC.

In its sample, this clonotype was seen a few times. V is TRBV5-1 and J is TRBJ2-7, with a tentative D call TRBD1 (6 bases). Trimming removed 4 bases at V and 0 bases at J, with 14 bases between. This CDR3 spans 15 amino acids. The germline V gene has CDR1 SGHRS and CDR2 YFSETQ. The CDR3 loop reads CASSASTGPSYEQYF. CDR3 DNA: TGCGCCAGCAGCGCATCAACAGGGCCCTCCTACGAGCAGTACTTC.

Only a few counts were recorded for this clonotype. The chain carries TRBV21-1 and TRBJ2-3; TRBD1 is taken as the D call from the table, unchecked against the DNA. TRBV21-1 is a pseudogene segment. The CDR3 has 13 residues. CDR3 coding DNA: TGTGCCAGCAGCAAAGGCCAGGGGAGTACGCAGTATTTT. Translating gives CASSKGQGSTQYF.

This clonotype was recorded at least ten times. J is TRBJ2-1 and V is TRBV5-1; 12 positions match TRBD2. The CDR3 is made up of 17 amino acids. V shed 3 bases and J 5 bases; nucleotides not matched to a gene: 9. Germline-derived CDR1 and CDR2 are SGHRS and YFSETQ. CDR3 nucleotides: TGCGCCAGCAGCTCAAAAAGTACTAGCGGGGGGAACAATGAGCAGTTCTTC. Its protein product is CASSSKSTSGGNNEQFF. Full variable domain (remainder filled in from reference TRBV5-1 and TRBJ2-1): KAGVTQTPRYLIKTRGQQVTLSCSPISGHRSVSWYQQTPGQGLQFLFEYFSETQRNKGNFPGRFSGRQFSNSRSEMNVSTLELGDSALYLCASSSKSTSGGNNEQFFGPGTRLTVL.

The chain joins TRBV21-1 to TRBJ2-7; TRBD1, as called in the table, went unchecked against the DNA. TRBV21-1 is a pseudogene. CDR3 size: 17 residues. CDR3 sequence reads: CASSKDRDRVFGYEQYF. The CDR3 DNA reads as TGTGCCAGCAGCAAAGATCGGGACAGGGTTTTTGGATACGAGCAGTACTTC.

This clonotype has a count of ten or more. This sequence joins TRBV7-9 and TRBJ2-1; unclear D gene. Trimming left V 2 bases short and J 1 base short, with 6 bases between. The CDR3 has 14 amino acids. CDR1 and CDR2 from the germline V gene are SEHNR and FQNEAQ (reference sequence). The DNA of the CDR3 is TGTGCCAGCAGCTTAACTGAGTCCTACAATGAGCAGTTCTTC. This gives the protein CASSLTESYNEQFF.

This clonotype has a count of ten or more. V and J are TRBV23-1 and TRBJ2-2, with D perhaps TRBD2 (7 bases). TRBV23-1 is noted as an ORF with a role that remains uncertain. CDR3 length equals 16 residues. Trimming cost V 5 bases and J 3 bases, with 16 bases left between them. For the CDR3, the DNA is TGCGCCAGCAGTAGACTCGGGGGGCCCTACACCGGGGAGCTGTTTTTT. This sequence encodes CASSRLGGPYTGELFF.

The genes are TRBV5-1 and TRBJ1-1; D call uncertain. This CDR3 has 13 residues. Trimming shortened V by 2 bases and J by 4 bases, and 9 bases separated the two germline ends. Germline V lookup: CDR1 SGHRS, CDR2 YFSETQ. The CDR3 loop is CASSFPGGTEAFF. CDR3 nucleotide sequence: TGCGCCAGCAGCTTTCCTGGCGGCACTGAAGCTTTCTTT. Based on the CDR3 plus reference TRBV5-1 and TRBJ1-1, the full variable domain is KAGVTQTPRYLIKTRGQQVTLSCSPISGHRSVSWYQQTPGQGLQFLFEYFSETQRNKGNFPGRFSGRQFSNSRSEMNVSTLELGDSALYLCASSFPGGTEAFFGQGTRLTVV.

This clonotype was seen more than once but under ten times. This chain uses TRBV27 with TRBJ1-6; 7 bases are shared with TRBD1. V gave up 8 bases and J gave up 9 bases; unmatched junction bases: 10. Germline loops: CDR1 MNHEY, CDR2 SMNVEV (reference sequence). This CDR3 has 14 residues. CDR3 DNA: TGTGCCAGCGCTAAGGGACAGTCTTCTTCACCCCTCCACTTT. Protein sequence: CASAKGQSSSPLHF.

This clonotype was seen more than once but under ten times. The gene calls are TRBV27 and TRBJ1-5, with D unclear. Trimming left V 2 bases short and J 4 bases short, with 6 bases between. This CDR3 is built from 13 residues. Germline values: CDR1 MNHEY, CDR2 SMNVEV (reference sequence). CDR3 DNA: TGTGCCAGCAGTTTAAACGGGAATCAGCCCCAGCATTTT. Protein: CASSLNGNQPQHF.

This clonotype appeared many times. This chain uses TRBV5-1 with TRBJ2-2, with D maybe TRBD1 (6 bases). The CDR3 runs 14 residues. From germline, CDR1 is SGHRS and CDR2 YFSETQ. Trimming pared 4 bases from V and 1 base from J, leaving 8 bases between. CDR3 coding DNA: TGCGCCAGCAGCCTGACAGGGAACACCGGGGAGCTGTTTTTT. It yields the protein CASSLTGNTGELFF.

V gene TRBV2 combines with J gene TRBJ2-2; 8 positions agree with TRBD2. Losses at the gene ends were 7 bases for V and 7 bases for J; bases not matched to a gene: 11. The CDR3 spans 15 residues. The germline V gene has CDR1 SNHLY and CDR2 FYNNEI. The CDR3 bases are TGTGCCAGCACCCGGACTAGCCGGGGGGGCGGGGAGCTGTTTTTT. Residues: CASTRTSRGGGELFF.

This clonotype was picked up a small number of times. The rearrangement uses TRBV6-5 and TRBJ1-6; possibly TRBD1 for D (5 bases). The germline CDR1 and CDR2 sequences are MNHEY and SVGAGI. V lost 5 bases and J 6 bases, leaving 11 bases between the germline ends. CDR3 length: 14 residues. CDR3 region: CASSRTGTNSPLHF. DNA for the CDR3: TGTGCCAGCAGTCGTACCGGGACTAATTCACCCCTCCACTTT.

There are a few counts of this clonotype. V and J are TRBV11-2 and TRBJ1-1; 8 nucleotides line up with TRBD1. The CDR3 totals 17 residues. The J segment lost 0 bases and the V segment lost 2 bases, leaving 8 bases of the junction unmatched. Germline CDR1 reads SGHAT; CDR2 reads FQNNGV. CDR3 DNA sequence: TGTGCCAGCAGCTTAAACCCAGGGGGCCCCATGAACACTGAAGCTTTCTTT. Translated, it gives CASSLNPGGPMNTEAFF. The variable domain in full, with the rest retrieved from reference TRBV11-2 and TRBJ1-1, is EAGVAQSPRYKIIEKRQSVAFWCNPISGHATLYWYQQILGQGPKLLIQFQNNGVVDDSQLPKDRFSAERLKGVDSTLKIQPAKLEDSAVYLCASSLNPGGPMNTEAFFGQGTRLTVV.

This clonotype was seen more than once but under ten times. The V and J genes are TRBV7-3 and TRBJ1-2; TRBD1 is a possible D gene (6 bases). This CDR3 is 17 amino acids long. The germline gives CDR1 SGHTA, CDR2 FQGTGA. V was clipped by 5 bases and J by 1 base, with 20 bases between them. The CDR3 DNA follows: TGTGCCAGCAGCCCAGGGGCAGGGGATCATATTAACTATGGCTACACCTTC. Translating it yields CASSPGAGDHINYGYTF.

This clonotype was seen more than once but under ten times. DNA of the CDR3: TGTGCCAGCAGCTCTATGCCCAGCGGGGGGGCGGGTGAGCAGTTCTTC. Its protein product is CASSSMPSGGAGEQFF. This chain links TRBV7-2 with TRBJ2-1; 10 positions match TRBD2. The CDR3 is 16 residues long. Trimming at V came to 4 bases and at J to 9 bases, leaving 12 bases not matched to a gene. Germline V CDR1 and CDR2: SGHTA, FQGNSA.

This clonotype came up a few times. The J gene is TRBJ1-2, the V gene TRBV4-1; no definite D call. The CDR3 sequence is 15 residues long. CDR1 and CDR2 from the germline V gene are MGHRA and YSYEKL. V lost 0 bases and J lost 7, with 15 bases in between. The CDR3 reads CASSQDAGLRGGYTF. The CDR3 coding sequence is TGCGCCAGCAGCCAAGATGCGGGGTTACGGGGTGGCTACACCTTC.

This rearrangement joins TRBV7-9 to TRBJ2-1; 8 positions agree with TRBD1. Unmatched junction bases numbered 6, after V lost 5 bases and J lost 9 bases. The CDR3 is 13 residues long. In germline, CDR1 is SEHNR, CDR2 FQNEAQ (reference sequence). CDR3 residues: CASSHDTGGEQFF. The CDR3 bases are TGTGCCAGCAGCCACGACACAGGGGGTGAGCAGTTCTTC. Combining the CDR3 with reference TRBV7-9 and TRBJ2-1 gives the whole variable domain DTGVSQNPRHKITKRGQNVTFRCDPISEHNRLYWYRQTLGQGPEFLTYFQNEAQLEKSRLLSDRFSAERPKGSFSTLEIQRTEQGDSAMYLCASSHDTGGEQFFGPGTRLTVL.

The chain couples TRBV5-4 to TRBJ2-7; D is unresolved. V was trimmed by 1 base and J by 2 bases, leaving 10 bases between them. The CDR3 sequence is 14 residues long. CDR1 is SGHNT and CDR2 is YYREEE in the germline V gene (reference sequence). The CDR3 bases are TGTGCCAGCAGCTTGTCGGAAGTAGCCTACGAGCAGTACTTC. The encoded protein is CASSLSEVAYEQYF.